A selection of T cell receptor beta chains follows, all from one sample in a study of shared T cell receptors in the human thymus. Here immunoSEQ multiplex PCR was the method, and the copy in TCRdb shows in-frame clones only, minus some. Among approximately 760,000 clones listed, 80% to 90% were seen once. This sample was shared with a second study, whose subject was human thymus T cells.

The source material was thymocytes. Receptors were obtained from a girl less than two years old with a congenital heart defect. The CDR3 runs from the conserved cysteine through the conserved F or W. D genes are given only for firm matches. Rows may omit the clone size; those that give it use once, few, many or a size class.

CDR3aa | CDR3nt | abundance | j_gene | d_gene | v_gene
CAISGPGQGHTEAFF | TGTGCCATCAGCGGACCGGGACAGGGGCACACTGAAGCTTTCTTT | - | TRBJ1-1 | TRBD1 | TRBV10-3
CASSHRDRAHEQYF | TGTGCCAGCAGCCACCGGGACAGGGCCCACGAGCAGTACTTC | - | TRBJ2-7 | TRBD1 | TRBV14
CASSSSGGAYNEQFF | TGCGCCAGCAGCTCCAGCGGGGGGGCATACAATGAGCAGTTCTTC | - | TRBJ2-1 | TRBD2 | TRBV5-1
CASSQGSGYTF | TGCGCCAGCAGTCAGGGGTCTGGCTACACCTTC | - | TRBJ1-2 | - | TRBV10-2
CASSYSNRGLLEKLFF | TGTGCCAGCAGTTACTCGAACAGGGGGCTTTTGGAAAAACTGTTTTTT | - | TRBJ1-4 | TRBD1 | TRBV6-6
CASSSQGADEAFF | TGCGCCAGCAGCTCACAGGGGGCGGATGAAGCTTTCTTT | - | TRBJ1-1 | TRBD1 | TRBV5-1
CASSAPGGRYNEQFF | TGTGCCAGCAGTGCTCCGGGGGGCCGGTACAATGAGCAGTTCTTC | - | TRBJ2-1 | - | TRBV6-5
CASIPRGQGGTEAFF | TGTGCCAGCATCCCTAGAGGACAGGGCGGCACTGAAGCTTTCTTT | - | TRBJ1-1 | TRBD1 | TRBV7-9
CASSLIRGRLEAFF | TGTGCCAGCAGTTTAATAAGGGGCCGCCTCGAAGCTTTCTTT | - | TRBJ1-1 | - | TRBV27
CASSQVAGPGQNYGYTF | TGCGCCAGCAGCCAAGTTGCTGGTCCGGGACAGAACTATGGCTACACCTTC | few | TRBJ1-2 | TRBD1 | TRBV4-3
CASSQERFDQPQHF | TGCGCCAGCAGCCAAGAACGGTTCGATCAGCCCCAGCATTTT | - | TRBJ1-5 | - | TRBV4-1
CASSLTTENYGYTF | TGTGCCAGCAGCTTGACGACGGAGAACTATGGCTACACCTTC | - | TRBJ1-2 | - | TRBV5-4